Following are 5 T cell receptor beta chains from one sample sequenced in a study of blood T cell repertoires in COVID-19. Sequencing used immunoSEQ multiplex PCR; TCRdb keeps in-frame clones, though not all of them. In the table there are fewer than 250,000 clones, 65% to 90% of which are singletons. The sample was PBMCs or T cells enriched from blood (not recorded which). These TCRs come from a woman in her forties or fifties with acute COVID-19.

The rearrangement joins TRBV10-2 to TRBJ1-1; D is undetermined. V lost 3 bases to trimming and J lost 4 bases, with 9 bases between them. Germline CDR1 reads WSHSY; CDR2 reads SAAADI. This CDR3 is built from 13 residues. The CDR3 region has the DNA TGCGCCAGCAGTGACAAGAGGAGCACTGAAGCTTTCTTT. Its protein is CASSDKRSTEAFF.

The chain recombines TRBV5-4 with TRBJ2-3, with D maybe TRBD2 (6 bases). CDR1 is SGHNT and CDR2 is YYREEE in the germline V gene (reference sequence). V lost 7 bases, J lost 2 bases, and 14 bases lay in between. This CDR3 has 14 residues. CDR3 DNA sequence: TGTGCCAGCCGGGACTCCTTCTCCACAGATACGCAGTATTTT. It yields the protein CASRDSFSTDTQYF.

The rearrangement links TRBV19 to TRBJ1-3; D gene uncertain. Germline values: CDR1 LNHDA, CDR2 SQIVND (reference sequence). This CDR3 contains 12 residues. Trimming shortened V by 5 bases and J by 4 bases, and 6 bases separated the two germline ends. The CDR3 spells CASSSGGNTIYF. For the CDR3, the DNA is TGTGCCAGTAGTTCTGGCGGAAACACCATATATTTT.

CDR3 protein: CASSLERDKTYNEQFF. The CDR3 DNA reads as TGTGCCAGCAGCTTAGAAAGAGACAAGACCTACAATGAGCAGTTCTTC. The J gene is TRBJ2-1, the V gene TRBV7-9, with D unresolved. Germline CDR1 reads SEHNR; CDR2 reads FQNEAQ (reference sequence). V was pared by 1 base and J by 2 bases, with 12 bases between. CDR3 size: 16 residues. The full variable domain, its missing parts supplied by reference TRBV7-9 and TRBJ2-1, is DTGVSQNPRHKITKRGQNVTFRCDPISEHNRLYWYRQTLGQGPEFLTYFQNEAQLEKSRLLSDRFSAERPKGSFSTLEIQRTEQGDSAMYLCASSLERDKTYNEQFFGPGTRLTVL.

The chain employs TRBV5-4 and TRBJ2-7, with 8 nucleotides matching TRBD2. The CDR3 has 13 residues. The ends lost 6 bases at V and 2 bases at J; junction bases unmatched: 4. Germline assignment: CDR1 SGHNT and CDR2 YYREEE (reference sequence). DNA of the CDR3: TGTGCCAGCATGCGGGGGGCCACCTACGAGCAGTACTTC. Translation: CASMRGATYEQYF. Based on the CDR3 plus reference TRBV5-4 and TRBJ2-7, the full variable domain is ETGVTQSPTHLIKTRGQQVTLRCSSQSGHNTVSWYQQALGQGPQFIFQYYREEENGRGNFPPRFSGLQFPNYSSELNVNALELDDSALYLCASMRGATYEQYFGPGTRLTVT.